This T cell receptor (beta chain) was captured in a study of cytomegalovirus exposure and HLA in healthy donors listed by TCRdb under 2017. About the study as a whole: In an earlier analysis of several hundred of the donors, around 300 Gb of sequence data and approximately 120 million unique TCR beta sequences from about 179 million T cells were reported. A later genetic analysis took genome-wide SNP genotypes for about 65% of the 666 donors and used that subset as a discovery cohort. An earlier analysis of 500 to 650 of the donors applied high-throughput TCR beta sequencing to assess whether each TCR beta V gene segment acted as functional or pseudogenic. The genetic ancestry cluster associated with self-reported Caucasian donors included 81% of the roughly 400 genotyped donors. Both class I and class II loci were covered by HLA typing, at four-digit resolution. Typing coverage varied by locus: 629-630 donors for A, B, C, DRB1 and DQB1; approximately 500 for DQA1; approximately 610 for DPA1; 450 to 480 for DPB1. Besides the first cohort of more than 650 subjects, a separate validation cohort made up of roughly 120 different subjects was used. A later analysis re-analyzed previously published TCR beta repertoires from 660 or so donors and added high-resolution HLA genotyping to study TCR occurrence patterns. The aim of the study was to test whether cataloging public T cell receptors could identify signatures of past pathogen exposure. Rather than using new phenotypic data, the later analysis identified candidate immune exposures from TCR beta sequences and from how often those sequences occurred across donors. About five DR-DQ haplotypes were treated as single units for association and clustering because of strong linkage in the cohort. On average, approximately 250,000 unique TCR beta nucleotide sequences were sequenced per donor among a few hundred genotyped donors of the cohort, with roughly 18% of those sequences being non-productive. Alongside the repertoire data, information on donor age, sex, ethnicity and CMV serostatus was compiled. An early release that covered several hundred HLA-typed donors contained approximately 300 gigabases of sequencing data and around 80 million unique TCR sequences. The study used immunosequencing to profile the T cell repertoires of approximately 650 subjects and linked those repertoires to cytomegalovirus serostatus. Every discovery cohort repertoire had been produced on one sequencing platform. To predict cytomegalovirus infection status, the study brought together high-throughput TCR immunosequencing, statistical association of individual TCRs with disease status, and machine learning. Paper-wide results and their limitations: For the cohort, immune exposure information was limited to CMV serostatus. In the study, some 160 TCR beta chains were listed as associated with cytomegalovirus. Because HLA typing was unavailable for some donors at each locus, only the typed subset was used in association tests. Three of the identified cytomegalovirus-associated TCR beta chains were confirmed in vitro to be specific for cytomegalovirus antigens. Linkage disequilibrium might explain the correlated functional status among segregating V segments, but an unknown experimental factor could not be ruled out. In a later analysis, HLA-associated TCR beta chains were found to be more clonally expanded and to have lower generation probabilities than equally common non-associated chains. It was suggested by the authors that the approach could potentially be generalized to other disease states and immunological phenotypes. In this cohort, only TCR beta chains were sequenced, and detectable features were limited by the absence of alpha or paired-chain data. Some IMGT-functional V segments, including TRBV6-2 and TRBV6-3, could not be told apart with the 87-base-pair reads, so those segments were excluded. According to a later analysis, TCR association rates differed among HLA loci, with DRB1 alleles showing the most associated TCRs and HLA-C alleles showing the fewest. A later genetic analysis associated a missense DCLRE1C variant with V-gene and J-gene trimming of TCR beta chains, and an independent cohort replicated the association. While some public TCRs were present in many individuals, most TCR sequences turned up only very rarely across donors. A cluster of highly shared sequence variants was judged likely to be a technical artifact of the sequencing pipeline. Sequencing depth was assumed to be roughly uniform across donors in the presence/absence analyses, though that assumption may not hold. In a later analysis, most CMV-associated TCR beta chains were found to appear HLA-restricted, with HLA associations seemingly driven largely by CMV exposure. An earlier analysis of 450 to 750 of the donors showed that most TCR beta V segments appeared in productive rearrangements either about 87% or about 30% of the time, which broadly matched IMGT annotations. A further reported finding was that TCR beta sequences accurately predicted the HLA-A and HLA-B alleles for most subjects in the first cohort. Strong co-occurrence of HLA alleles, especially DR and DQ, made assigning TCR associations to individual alleles difficult. Compared with the 666-donor mean, donors in an Asian-associated ancestry cluster had fewer N-insertions in productive TCRs, according to a later genetic analysis. At a false discovery rate of 0.05, a later analysis linked some 18,000 TCR beta sequences to specific HLA alleles. The classifier was reported to diagnose cytomegalovirus status with high specificity and sensitivity in both the original and validation cohorts. Over 15 rarely observed V segments, including chromosome 9 orphons, were excluded from the earlier analysis of about 500 of the donors because counts were too low. Several of the top co-occurrence clusters appeared to be linked to parvovirus B19, influenza, CMV and Epstein-Barr virus, according to a later analysis.

Based on the germline V gene (reference sequence), the CDR1 and CDR2 sequences are LNHDA and SQIVND. At the junction V is shortened by 1 base and J by 0 bases, with 11 bases in between. Spanning cysteine to phenylalanine, the CDR3 consists of 16 amino acids. The retained sequence is limited to the CDR3, 48 bases, with the frame set at the first base. Note on this clone: The clone's antigen remains unknown. No clone much larger than this one lies a single base away; base qualities are absent.

Libraries were prepared through the immunoSEQ multiplex PCR assay. The multiplex PCR relied on a mix of 60 forward primers for TCR Vbeta segments and 13 reverse primers for TCR Jbeta segments. A multiplex PCR assay on genomic DNA amplified the CDR3 region of rearranged TCR beta genes. The amplified TCR beta libraries were sequenced on the Illumina HiSeq System as 87-base-pair reads. Concerning the study's data processing: A later analysis tallied tens of millions of unique TCR beta chains across the approximately 670 repertoires, and about 10 million of those chains were shared by two or more donors. To remove PCR and sequencing errors, raw reads were error-corrected and collapsed into unique sequences using a nearest-neighbor algorithm that merged closely related sequences. CDR3 sequences were aligned to IMGT reference sequences to assign V, D and J gene segments. For a sequence to be retained, a match of at least six nucleotides was required to both a V gene segment and a J gene segment. Rearrangements were called productive when the CDR3 lacked stop codons and stayed in frame with V and J; all others were non-productive. CDR3 was defined by IMGT convention, running from the second conserved V-encoded cysteine to the conserved J-encoded phenylalanine. In an earlier analysis of around 600 of the donors, sequences lacking an unambiguous match to a single V gene segment were excluded. In an earlier analysis of several hundred of the donors, V segments were called functional above 56.7% productive rearrangements and were called segregating when the between-donor standard deviation exceeded 5%. To diagnose cytomegalovirus status from the catalog of TCR beta chain sequences, a statistical classification framework was built. V and J gene assignment, in a later analysis, came from comparing TCR nucleotide sequences with IMGT/GENE-DB human TR gene sequences. Using the TCRdist pipeline, a later analysis assigned CDR3 sequences along with most-parsimonious VDJ recombination scenarios. A later analysis defined each TCR beta chain by its CDR3 amino acid sequence plus V-gene family, and excluded reads lacking a unique V-gene family. In a later analysis, 450 to 600 highly shared, low-generation-probability nucleotide sequences were removed to address suspected cross-contamination and a sequencing artifact. In a later analysis, a clonal expansion index for each public chain was calculated from normalized within-repertoire ranks of inferred template counts. A later analysis computed generation probabilities with a VDJ recombination model fitted to out-of-frame rearrangements, and checked the results against IGoR. Hypergeometric tests were used in a later analysis to score TCR-TCR, TCR-HLA and TCR-CMV co-occurrence, with a repertoire-size bias correction applied to the TCR pairs. False discovery rates were estimated in a later analysis by permuting HLA or CMV assignments 20 times. In a later analysis, co-occurring TCRs were grouped with DBSCAN, and TCRdist sequence similarity was added when clustering was performed within HLA-allele-positive subsets. Co-occurrence clustering excluded repertoires with fewer than 30,000 or more than 120,000 public chains, plus five with anomalous nucleotide sharing. Entries here come from immuneACCESS through TCRdb and include only in-frame sequences with V and J called. Some clones fail to appear in such tables; in the studies checked, an unresolved V gene covers under half of the shortfall, and the cause of the remainder is unknown. V, J and clone size reflect that table, while D and trimming were determined from the DNA. This sample has about 140,000 clones in its table, and around 85% of those were observed once. 2.9% of the sample belongs to the ten largest clones.

The cohort comprised 550 to 700 healthy bone marrow donors. At the time of sampling, every cohort member was nominally healthy, though immune exposures that went unrecorded were likely present. The donor tested CMV seronegative, placing the donor among the 350 or so seronegative members of the cohort. Every donor gave a peripheral blood sample, and the peripheral blood mononuclear cells from that sample were used for TCR beta sequencing. The Qiagen DNeasy Blood Extraction Kit was used to extract genomic DNA from the blood cell samples. The clonotype comes from a woman aged 30 to 39 in good health and CMV-seronegative. The chain was built from TRBV19 and TRBJ2-3; a weak D assignment points to TRBD1 (6 bases agree). Sequenced sample: PBMCs. The CDR3 loop reads CASSIGGTLSTDTQYF. DNA sequence: TGTGCCAGTAGTATAGGGGGGACACTTAGCACAGATACGCAGTATTTT.